This T cell receptor (beta chain) appears in the sequencing data of a study of vaccination effects on CD4 cells after COVID-19. Assay: immunoSEQ multiplex PCR; the TCRdb copy retains only in-frame clones and omits some. The sample has 32,000 or so clones, approximately 67% seen once. Subsequent to ten to eleven days of culture, CD4+ T cells were isolated. Vaccine recipients, nucleocapsid antibody negative, had no prior SARS-CoV-2 infection. The authors replaced half the medium with IL-2 medium on days 3 and 7. A remark on this clone: Its target is unknown.

CDR1 is SGHTS, CDR2 YDEGEE, per germline. This CDR3 has 14 amino acids. The V gene lost 4 bases and the J gene lost 3 bases, with 11 bases spanning the gap. The source of this sequence is a human donor who received a COVID-19 vaccine. This specimen was CD4+ T cells from PBMCs cultured without peptide, taken before COVID-19 vaccination. The chain recombines TRBV5-8 with TRBJ2-1; D remains ambiguous. The DNA for the CDR3 is TGTGCCAGCAGCCCTAACGGCGTCTACAATGAGCAGTTCTTC. Its protein is CASSPNGVYNEQFF.